Each of the 10 T cell receptor beta chains below was sequenced from the same sample in a study of identical twins. TCRdb reprocessed the 5' RACE reads via MiXCR and lists one record per CDR3 protein. This sample has fewer than 500,000 distinct CDR3 sequences, with about 24% found just once. These data also formed part of another study, on T cells expressing NK-cell markers.

Sequenced input: CD4+ T cells sorted from blood. Receptors were obtained from a woman aged 18 to 35 in good health.

V and J are TRBV19 and TRBJ2-1, with TRBD2 identical over 8 bases. This CDR3 spans 16 amino acids. The V gene's germline CDR1 is LNHDA and CDR2 SQIVND (reference sequence). Trimming at V came to 6 bases and at J to 3 bases, leaving 10 bases not matched to a gene. The CDR3 sequence is CASRMTAGAFYNEQFF. The CDR3 nucleotides read TGTGCCAGTAGGATGACAGCGGGGGCTTTCTACAATGAGCAGTTCTTC.

This rearrangement joins TRBV9 to TRBJ1-5; perhaps TRBD1 as D (6 bases). Germline V gene lookup returns CDR1 SGDLS and CDR2 YYNGEE. The CDR3 is made up of 16 amino acids. Trimming took off 4 bases at V and 5 bases at J, with 19 bases between the two ends. The DNA of the CDR3 is TGTGCCAGCAGCCCCCGGGGGGGCGATTGGGATCAGCCCCAGCATTTT. Encoded protein: CASSPRGGDWDQPQHF.

This clonotype was counted between two and nine times. The chain uses TRBV28 and TRBJ1-4; TRBD1 is a possible D gene (5 bases). Germline V gives CDR1 MDHEN, CDR2 SYDVKM. The V gene lost 5 bases and the J gene lost 8 bases, with 15 bases spanning the gap. This CDR3 comprises 14 residues. Here the CDR3 reads CASSKRDFGEKLFF. The CDR3 nucleotides are TGTGCCAGCAGTAAACGGGACTTTGGAGAAAAACTGTTTTTT.

This clonotype was seen more than once but under ten times. The V call is TRBV10-2, the J call TRBJ2-7; the D is unclear. Germline V CDR1 and CDR2: WSHSY, SAAADI. CDR3 length equals 15 residues. V lost 0 bases, J lost 2 bases, and 11 bases lay in between. The CDR3 DNA follows: TGCGCCAGCAGTGAGTCGATCCTTCTCCCCTACGAGCAGTACTTC. It yields the protein CASSESILLPYEQYF.

This sequence joins TRBV7-2 and TRBJ2-5; TRBD2 is a possible D gene (5 bases). Germline assignment: CDR1 SGHTA and CDR2 FQGNSA. The CDR3 runs to 13 residues. The V gene lost 5 bases and the J gene lost 5 bases, with 12 bases spanning the gap. This chain's CDR3 is CASSASGGETQYF. The CDR3 DNA reads TGTGCCAGCAGCGCCTCAGGAGGCGAGACCCAGTACTTC.

This chain connects TRBV5-1 to TRBJ1-1, with D possibly being TRBD1 (6 bases). Per germline, CDR1 SGHRS and CDR2 YFSETQ. The CDR3 has 13 amino acids. With 4 bases removed from V and 5 bases from J, the gap between germline ends came to 12 bases. In nucleotides, the CDR3 is TGCGCCAGCAGCCCCCGGACAGCGACTGAAGCTTTCTTT. This translates into CASSPRTATEAFF.

This chain connects TRBV20-1 to TRBJ2-1; 8 nucleotides agree with TRBD1. There are 12 residues in the CDR3. The junction had 3 bases not matched to a gene; V was cut back by 4 bases and J by 7 bases. CDR1 and CDR2 from the germline V gene are DFQATT and SNEGSKA (reference sequence). The CDR3 region has the DNA TGCAGTGCTACCAGGACAGGGAATGAGCAGTTCTTC. Encoded protein: CSATRTGNEQFF.

The chain is built from TRBV12-3 or TRBV12-4 and TRBJ2-7; 8 nucleotides match TRBD1. The trim removed 6 bases at V and 4 bases at J, leaving 2 bases unmatched. This CDR3 contains 12 residues. CDR3 DNA sequence: TGTGCCAGCAGGGACAGGGAATACGAGCAGTACTTC. Its protein product is CASRDREYEQYF.

The table lists this clonotype with many counts. The chain has TRBV10-3 and TRBJ2-3; D is uncertain. CDR1 and CDR2 from the germline V gene are ENHRY and SYGVKD. This CDR3 is built from 14 residues. The V and J ends lost 4 bases and 0 bases respectively, with 8 bases between them. CDR3 sequence reads: CAISVRASTDTQYF. The CDR3 region has the DNA TGTGCCATCAGTGTACGAGCTAGCACAGATACGCAGTATTTT.

There are a few counts of this clonotype. The chain carries TRBV15 and TRBJ2-3; 8 nucleotides agree with TRBD1. J gave up 2 bases and V 0 bases, and 4 bases lay outside the gene matches. The germline V gene encodes CDR1 LNHNV and CDR2 YYDKDF (reference sequence). This CDR3 is built from 16 residues. CDR3 in amino acids: CATSRDRQGNTDTQYF. The CDR3 DNA follows: TGTGCCACCAGCAGAGATAGACAGGGGAACACAGATACGCAGTATTTT.